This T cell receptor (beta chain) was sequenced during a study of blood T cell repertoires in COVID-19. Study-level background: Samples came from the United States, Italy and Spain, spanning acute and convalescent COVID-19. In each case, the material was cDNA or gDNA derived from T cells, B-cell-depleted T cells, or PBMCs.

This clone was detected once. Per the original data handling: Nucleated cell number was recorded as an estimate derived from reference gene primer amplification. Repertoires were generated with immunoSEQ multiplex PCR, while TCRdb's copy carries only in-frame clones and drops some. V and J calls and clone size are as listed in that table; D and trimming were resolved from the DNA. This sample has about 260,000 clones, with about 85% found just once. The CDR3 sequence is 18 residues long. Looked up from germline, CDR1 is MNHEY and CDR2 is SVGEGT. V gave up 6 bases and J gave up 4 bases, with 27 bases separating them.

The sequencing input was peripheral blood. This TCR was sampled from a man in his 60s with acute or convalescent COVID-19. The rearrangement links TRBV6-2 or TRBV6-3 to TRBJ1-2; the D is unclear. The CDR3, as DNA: TGTGCCAGCAGCCGACCAGCGAAACCCTCTGGAGACCGCTATGGCTACACCTTC. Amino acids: CASSRPAKPSGDRYGYTF.